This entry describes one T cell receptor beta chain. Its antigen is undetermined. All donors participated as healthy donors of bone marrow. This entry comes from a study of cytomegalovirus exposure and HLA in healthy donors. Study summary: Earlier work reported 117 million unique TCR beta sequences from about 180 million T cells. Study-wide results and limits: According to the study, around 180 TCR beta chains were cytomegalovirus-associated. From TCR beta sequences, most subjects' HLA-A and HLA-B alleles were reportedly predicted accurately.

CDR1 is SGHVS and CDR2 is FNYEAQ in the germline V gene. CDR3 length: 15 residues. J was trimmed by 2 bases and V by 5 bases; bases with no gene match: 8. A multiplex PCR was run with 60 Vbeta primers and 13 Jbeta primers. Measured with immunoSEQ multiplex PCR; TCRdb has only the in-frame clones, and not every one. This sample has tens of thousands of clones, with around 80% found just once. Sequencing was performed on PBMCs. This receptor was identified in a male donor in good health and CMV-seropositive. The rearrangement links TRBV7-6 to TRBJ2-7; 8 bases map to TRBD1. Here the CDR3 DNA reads TGTGCCAGCAGCCGTAGTAACAGGGGGACCTACGAGCAGTACTTC. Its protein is CASSRSNRGTYEQYF.